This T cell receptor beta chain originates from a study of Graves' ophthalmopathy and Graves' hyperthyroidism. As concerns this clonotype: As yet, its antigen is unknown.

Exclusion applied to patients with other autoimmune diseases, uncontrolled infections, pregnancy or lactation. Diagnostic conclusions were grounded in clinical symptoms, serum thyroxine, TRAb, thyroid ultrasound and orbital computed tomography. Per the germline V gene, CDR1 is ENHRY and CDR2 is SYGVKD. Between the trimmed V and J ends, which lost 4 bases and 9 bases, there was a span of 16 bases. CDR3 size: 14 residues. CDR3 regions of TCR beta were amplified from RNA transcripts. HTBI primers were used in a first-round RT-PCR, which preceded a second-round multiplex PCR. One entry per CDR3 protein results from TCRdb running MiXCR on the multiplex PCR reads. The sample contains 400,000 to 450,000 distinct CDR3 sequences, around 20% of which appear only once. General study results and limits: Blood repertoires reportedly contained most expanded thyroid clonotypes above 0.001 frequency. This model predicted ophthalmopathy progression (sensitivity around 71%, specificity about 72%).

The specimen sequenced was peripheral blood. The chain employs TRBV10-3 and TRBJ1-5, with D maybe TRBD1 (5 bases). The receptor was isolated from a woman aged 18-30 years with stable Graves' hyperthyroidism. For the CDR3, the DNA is TGTGCCATCAGTGGGTCAGGGATATCACGGCCCCAGCATTTT. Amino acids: CAISGSGISRPQHF.